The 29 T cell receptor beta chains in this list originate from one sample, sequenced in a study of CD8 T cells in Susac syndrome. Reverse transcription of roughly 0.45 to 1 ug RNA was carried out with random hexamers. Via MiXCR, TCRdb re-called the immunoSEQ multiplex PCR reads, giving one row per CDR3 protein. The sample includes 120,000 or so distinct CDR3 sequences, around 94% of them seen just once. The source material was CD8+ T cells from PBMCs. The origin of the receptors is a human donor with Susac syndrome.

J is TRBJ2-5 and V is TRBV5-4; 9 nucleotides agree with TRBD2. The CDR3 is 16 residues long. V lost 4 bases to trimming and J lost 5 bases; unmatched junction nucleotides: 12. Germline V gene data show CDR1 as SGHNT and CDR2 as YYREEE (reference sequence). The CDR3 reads CASSEGTSRYSETQYF. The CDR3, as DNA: TGTGCCAGCAGCGAAGGGACTAGCAGATATTCGGAGACCCAGTACTTC.

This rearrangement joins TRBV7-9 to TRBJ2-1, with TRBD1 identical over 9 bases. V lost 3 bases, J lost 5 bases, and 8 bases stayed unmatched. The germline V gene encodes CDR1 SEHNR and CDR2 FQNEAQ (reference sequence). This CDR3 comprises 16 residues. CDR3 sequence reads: CASSFGRDRANNEQFF. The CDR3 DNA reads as TGTGCCAGCAGCTTTGGACGGGACAGGGCGAACAATGAGCAGTTCTTC.

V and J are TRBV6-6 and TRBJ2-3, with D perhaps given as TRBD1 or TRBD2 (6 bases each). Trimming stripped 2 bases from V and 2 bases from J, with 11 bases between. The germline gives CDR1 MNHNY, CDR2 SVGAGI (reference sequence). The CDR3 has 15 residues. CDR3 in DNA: TGTGCCAGCAGTTACGGGGGGCCCTTCACAGATACGCAGTATTTT. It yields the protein CASSYGGPFTDTQYF.

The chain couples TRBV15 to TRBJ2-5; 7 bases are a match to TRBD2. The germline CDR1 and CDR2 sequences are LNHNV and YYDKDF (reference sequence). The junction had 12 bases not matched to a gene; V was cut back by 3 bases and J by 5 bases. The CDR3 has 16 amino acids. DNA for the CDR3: TGTGCCACCAGCAGGAAGACTAGCTGGTTTCAGGAGACCCAGTACTTC. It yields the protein CATSRKTSWFQETQYF.

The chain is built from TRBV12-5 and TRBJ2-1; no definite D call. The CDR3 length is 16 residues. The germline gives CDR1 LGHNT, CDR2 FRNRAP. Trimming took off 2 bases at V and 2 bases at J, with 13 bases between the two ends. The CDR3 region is CASGLTALRTYNEQFF. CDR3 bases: TGTGCTAGTGGTTTGACGGCCCTTAGAACCTACAATGAGCAGTTCTTC.

The CDR3 DNA reads as TGTGCCTGGACCTCCGGGACAGGGGGCGCGGGTCAGCCCCAGCATTTT. Residues: CAWTSGTGGAGQPQHF. The chain uses TRBV30 and TRBJ1-5; 12 nucleotides align to TRBD1. Per germline, CDR1 GTSNPN and CDR2 SVGIG (reference sequence). V was pared by 4 bases and J by 6 bases, with 10 bases of the junction left unmatched. The CDR3 sequence is 16 residues long.

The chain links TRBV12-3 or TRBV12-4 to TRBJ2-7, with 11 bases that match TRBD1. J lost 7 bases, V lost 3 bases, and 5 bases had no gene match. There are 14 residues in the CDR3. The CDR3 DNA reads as TGTGCCAGCAGTTTTCGGACAGGGGGCGCGGAGCAGTACTTC. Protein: CASSFRTGGAEQYF.

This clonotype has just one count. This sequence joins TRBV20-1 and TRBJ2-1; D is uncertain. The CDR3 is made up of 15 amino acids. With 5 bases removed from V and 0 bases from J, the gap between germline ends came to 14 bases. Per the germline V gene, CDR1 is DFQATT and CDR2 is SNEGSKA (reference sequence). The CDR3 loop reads CSAPGLFSSYNEQFF. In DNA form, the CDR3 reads TGCAGTGCTCCGGGCCTGTTTAGCTCCTACAATGAGCAGTTCTTC.

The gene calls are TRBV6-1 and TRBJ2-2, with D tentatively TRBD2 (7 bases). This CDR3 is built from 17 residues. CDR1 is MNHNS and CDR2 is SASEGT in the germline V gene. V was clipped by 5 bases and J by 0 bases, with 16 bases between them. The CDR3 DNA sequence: TGTGCCAGCAGTAAAACAGACGGGGGGCCGAACACCGGGGAGCTGTTTTTT. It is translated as CASSKTDGGPNTGELFF.

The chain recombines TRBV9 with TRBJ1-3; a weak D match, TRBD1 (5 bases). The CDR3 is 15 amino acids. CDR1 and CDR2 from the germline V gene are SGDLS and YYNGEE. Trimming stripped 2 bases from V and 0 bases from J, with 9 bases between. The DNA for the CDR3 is TGTGCCAGCAGCGTGGGGGGGAGCTCTGGAAACACCATATATTTT. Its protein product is CASSVGGSSGNTIYF.

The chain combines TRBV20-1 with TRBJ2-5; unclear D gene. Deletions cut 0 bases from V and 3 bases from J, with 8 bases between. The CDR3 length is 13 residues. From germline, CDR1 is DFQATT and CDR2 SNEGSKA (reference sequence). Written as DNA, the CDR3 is TGCAGTGCTAGAGACTACGAGAAAGAGACCCAGTACTTC. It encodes CSARDYEKETQYF.

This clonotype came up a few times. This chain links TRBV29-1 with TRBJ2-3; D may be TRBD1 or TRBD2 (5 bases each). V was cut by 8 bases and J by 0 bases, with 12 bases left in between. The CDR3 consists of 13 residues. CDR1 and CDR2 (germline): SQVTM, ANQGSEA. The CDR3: CSLGDPSTDTQYF. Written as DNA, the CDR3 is TGCAGCCTAGGGGACCCGAGCACAGATACGCAGTATTTT.

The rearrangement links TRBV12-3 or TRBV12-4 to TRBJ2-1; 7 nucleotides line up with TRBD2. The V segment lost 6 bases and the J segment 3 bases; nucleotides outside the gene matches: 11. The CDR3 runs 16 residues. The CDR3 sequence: CASRPPLAVRYNEQFF. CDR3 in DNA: TGTGCCAGCAGGCCACCTCTAGCGGTTCGCTACAATGAGCAGTTCTTC.

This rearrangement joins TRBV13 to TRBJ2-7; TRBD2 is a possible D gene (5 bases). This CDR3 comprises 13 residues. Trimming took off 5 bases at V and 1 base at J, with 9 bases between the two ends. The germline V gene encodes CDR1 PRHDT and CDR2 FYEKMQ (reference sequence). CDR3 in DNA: TGTGCCAGCAGCAGTGGGGAGTCCTACGAGCAGTACTTC. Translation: CASSSGESYEQYF.

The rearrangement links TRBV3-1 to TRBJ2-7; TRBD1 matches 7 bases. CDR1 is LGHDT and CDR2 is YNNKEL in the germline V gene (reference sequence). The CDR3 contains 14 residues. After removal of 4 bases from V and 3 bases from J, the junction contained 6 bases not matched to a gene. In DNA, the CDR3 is TGTGCCAGCAGCCGCAAGACAGGGTTCTACGAGCAGTACTTC. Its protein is CASSRKTGFYEQYF.

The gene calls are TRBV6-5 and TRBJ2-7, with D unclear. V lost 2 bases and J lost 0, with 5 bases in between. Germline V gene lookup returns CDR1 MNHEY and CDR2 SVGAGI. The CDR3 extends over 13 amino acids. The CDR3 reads CASSYGDSYEQYF. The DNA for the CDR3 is TGTGCCAGCAGTTACGGGGACTCCTACGAGCAGTACTTC.

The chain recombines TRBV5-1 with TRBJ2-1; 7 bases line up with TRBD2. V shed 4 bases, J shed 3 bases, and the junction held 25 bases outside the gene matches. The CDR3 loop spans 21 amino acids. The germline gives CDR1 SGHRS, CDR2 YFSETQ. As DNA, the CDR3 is TGCGCCAGCAGCCCCGCCCGGGCAGGGCTCTCATTAGCGGGTGACTACAATGAGCAGTTCTTC. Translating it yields CASSPARAGLSLAGDYNEQFF. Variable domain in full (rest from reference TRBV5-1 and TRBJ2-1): KAGVTQTPRYLIKTRGQQVTLSCSPISGHRSVSWYQQTPGQGLQFLFEYFSETQRNKGNFPGRFSGRQFSNSRSEMNVSTLELGDSALYLCASSPARAGLSLAGDYNEQFFGPGTRLTVL.

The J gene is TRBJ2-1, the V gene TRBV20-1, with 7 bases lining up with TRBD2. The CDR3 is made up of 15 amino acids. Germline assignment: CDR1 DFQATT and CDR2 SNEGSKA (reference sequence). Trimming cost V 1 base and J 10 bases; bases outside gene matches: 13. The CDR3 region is CSARGGTSEHEEQFF. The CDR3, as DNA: TGCAGTGCTAGAGGTGGTACTAGCGAGCACGAGGAGCAGTTCTTC.

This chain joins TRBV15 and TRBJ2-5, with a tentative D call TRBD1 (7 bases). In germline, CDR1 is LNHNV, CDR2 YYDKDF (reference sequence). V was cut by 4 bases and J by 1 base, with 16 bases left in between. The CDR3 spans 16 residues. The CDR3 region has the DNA TGTGCCACCAGCACCCACCAGGGGGGTGCCCAAGAGACCCAGTACTTC. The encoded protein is CATSTHQGGAQETQYF.

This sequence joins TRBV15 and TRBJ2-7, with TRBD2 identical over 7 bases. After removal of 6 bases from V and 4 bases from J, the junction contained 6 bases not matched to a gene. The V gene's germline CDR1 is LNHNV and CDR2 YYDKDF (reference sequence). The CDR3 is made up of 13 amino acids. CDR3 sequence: CATSLGLKYEQYF. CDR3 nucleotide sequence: TGTGCCACCAGTTTGGGACTAAAGTACGAGCAGTACTTC.

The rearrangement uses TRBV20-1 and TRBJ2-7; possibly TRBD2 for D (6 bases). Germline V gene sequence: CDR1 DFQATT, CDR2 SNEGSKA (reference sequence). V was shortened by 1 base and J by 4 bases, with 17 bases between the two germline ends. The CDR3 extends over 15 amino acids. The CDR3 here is CSARGAGPSLYEQYF. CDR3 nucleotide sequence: TGCAGTGCTAGAGGAGCGGGCCCTAGCCTTTACGAGCAGTACTTC.

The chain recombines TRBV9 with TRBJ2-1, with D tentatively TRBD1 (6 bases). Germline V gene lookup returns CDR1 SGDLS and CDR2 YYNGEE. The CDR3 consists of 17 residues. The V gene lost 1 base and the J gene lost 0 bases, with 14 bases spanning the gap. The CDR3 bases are TGTGCCAGCAGCGTAAAATACAGGGATTCCTCCTACAATGAGCAGTTCTTC. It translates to CASSVKYRDSSYNEQFF. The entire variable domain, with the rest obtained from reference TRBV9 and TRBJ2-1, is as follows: DSGVTQTPKHLITATGQRVTLRCSPRSGDLSVYWYQQSLDQGLQFLIQYYNGEERAKGNILERFSAQQFPDLHSELNLSSLELGDSALYFCASSVKYRDSSYNEQFFGPGTRLTVL.

The CDR3 DNA sequence: TGCAGCGTTGAAGAGGACAGGTACGACAATGAGCAGTTCTTC. Residues: CSVEEDRYDNEQFF. The V gene is TRBV29-1, the J gene TRBJ2-1; 7 nucleotides agree with TRBD1. This CDR3 is built from 14 residues. Per germline, CDR1 SQVTM and CDR2 ANQGSEA. The J segment lost 5 bases and the V segment lost 0 bases, leaving 4 bases of the junction unmatched.

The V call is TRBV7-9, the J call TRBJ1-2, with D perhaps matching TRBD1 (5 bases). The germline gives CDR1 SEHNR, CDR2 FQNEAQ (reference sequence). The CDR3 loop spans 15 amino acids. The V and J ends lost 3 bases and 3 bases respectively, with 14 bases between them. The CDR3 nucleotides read TGTGCCAGCAGCTTGTCAGGGCGGATTGACTATGGCTACACCTTC. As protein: CASSLSGRIDYGYTF.

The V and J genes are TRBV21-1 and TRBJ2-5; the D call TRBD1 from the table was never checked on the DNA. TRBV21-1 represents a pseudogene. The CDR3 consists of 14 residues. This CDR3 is CASSNGGTQETQYF. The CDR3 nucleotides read TGTGCCAGCAGCAACGGGGGGACCCAAGAGACCCAGTACTTC.

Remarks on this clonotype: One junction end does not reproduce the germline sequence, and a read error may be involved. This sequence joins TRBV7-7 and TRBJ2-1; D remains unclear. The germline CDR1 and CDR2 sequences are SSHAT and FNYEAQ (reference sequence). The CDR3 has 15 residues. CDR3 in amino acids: CASSLQVSSYNEQFF. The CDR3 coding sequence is TGTGCTAGCAGCCTTCAAGTTAGCTCCTACAATGAGCAGTTCTTC.

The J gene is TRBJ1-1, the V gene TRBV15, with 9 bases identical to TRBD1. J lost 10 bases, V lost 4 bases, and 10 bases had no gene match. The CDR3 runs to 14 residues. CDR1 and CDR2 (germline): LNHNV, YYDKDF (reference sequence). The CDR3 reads CATSKSRDRVVAFF. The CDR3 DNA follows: TGTGCCACCAGCAAAAGTAGGGACAGGGTAGTAGCTTTCTTT.

DNA of the CDR3: TGTGCCAGCAGCATCAACACAGGAAGCTCCTACAATGAGCAGTTCTTC. Its protein product is CASSINTGSSYNEQFF. V usage is TRBV7-9 and J usage is TRBJ2-1, with D tentatively TRBD1 (5 bases). Germline CDR1 is SEHNR and CDR2 is FQNEAQ (reference sequence). The V and J ends lost 5 bases and 0 bases respectively, with 14 bases between them. The CDR3 covers 16 residues.

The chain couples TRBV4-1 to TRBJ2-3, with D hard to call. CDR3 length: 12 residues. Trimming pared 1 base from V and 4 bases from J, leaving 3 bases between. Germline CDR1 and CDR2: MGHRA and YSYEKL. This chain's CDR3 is CASSQVADTQYF. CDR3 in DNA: TGCGCCAGCAGCCAAGTTGCAGATACGCAGTATTTT.